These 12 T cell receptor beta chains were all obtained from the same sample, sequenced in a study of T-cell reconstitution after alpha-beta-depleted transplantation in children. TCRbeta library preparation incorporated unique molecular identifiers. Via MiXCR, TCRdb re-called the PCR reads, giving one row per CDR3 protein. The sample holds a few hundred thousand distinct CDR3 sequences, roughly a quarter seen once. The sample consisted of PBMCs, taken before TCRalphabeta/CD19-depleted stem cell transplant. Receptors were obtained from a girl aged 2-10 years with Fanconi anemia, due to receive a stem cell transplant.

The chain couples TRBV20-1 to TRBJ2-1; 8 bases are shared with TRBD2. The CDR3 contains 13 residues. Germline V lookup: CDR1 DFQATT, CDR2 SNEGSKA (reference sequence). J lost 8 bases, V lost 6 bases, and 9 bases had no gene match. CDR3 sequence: CSASRGGVHEQFF. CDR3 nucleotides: TGCAGTGCGAGCCGGGGGGGCGTTCATGAGCAGTTCTTC.

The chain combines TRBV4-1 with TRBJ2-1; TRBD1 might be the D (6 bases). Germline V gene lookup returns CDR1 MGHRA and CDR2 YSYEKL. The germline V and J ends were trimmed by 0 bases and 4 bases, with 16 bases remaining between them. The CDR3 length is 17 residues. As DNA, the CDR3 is TGCGCCAGCAGCCAAGATTATAGGGGGTCGGAATACAATGAGCAGTTCTTC. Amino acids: CASSQDYRGSEYNEQFF.

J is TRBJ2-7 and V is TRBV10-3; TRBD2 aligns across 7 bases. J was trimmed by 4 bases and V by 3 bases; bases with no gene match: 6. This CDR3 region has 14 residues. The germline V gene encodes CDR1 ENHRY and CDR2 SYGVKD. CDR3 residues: CAISERREIYEQYF. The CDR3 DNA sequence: TGTGCCATCAGTGAAAGGCGGGAGATTTACGAGCAGTACTTC.

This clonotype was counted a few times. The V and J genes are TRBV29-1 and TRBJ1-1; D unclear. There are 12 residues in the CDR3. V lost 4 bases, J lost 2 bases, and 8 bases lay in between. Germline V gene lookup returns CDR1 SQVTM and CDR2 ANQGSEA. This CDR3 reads CSVGYVNTEAFF. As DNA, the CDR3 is TGCAGCGTTGGATACGTTAACACTGAAGCTTTCTTT.

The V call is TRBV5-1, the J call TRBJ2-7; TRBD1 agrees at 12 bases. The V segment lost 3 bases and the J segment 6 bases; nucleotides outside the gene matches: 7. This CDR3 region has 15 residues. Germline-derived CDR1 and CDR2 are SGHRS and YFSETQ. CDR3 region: CASSSQGTGGFEQYF. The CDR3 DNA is TGCGCCAGCAGCTCTCAAGGGACAGGGGGCTTCGAGCAGTACTTC.

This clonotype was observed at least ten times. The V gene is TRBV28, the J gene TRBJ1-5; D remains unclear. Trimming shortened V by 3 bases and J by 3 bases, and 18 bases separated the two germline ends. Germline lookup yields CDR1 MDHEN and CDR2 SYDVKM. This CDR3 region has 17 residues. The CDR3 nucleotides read TGTGCCAGCAGTTTGCGTAATCCTTCCGGGCCCAATCAGCCCCAGCATTTT. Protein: CASSLRNPSGPNQPQHF.

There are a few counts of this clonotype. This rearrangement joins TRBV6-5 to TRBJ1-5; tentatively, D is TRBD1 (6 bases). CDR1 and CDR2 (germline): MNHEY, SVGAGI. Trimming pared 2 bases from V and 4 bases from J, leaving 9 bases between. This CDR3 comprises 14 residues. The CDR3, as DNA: TGTGCCAGCAGTTACAGCAGGGGAAATCAGCCCCAGCATTTT. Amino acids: CASSYSRGNQPQHF.

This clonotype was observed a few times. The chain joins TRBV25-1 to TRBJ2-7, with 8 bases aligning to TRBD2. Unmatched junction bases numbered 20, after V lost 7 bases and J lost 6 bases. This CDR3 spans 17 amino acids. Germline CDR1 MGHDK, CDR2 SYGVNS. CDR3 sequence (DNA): TGTGCCAGCACCCGAAGATCAGCGGGAGCCTTCGGTTCCGAGCAGTACTTC. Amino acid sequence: CASTRRSAGAFGSEQYF.

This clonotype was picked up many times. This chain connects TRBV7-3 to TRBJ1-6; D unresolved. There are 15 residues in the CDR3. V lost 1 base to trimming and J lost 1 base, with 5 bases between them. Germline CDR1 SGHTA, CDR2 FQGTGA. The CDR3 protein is CASSLRGSYNSPLHF. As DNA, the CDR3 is TGTGCCAGCAGCTTAAGGGGTTCCTATAATTCACCCCTCCACTTT.

The CDR3 protein is CASSQPPQTTSTDTQYF. CDR3 nucleotide sequence: TGCGCCAGCAGCCAACCTCCTCAGACTACTAGCACAGATACGCAGTATTTT. The chain recombines TRBV4-1 with TRBJ2-3; tentative D call: TRBD2 (5 bases). Germline V gene sequence: CDR1 MGHRA, CDR2 YSYEKL. Trimming removed 2 bases from V and 0 bases from J, with 15 bases in between. This CDR3 contains 17 residues.

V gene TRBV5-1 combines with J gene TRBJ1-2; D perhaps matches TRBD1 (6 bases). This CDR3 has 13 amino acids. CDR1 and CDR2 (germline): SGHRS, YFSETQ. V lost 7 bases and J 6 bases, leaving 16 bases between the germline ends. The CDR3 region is CASRSIQGHGYTF. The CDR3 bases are TGCGCCAGCCGGAGTATACAGGGACATGGCTACACCTTC.

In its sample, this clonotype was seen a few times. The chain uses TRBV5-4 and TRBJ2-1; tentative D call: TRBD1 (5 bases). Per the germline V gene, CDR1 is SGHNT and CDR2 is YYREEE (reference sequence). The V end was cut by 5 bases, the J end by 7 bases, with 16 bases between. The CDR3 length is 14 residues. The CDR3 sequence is CASSRPQGRNEQFF. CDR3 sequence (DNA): TGTGCCAGCAGTCGCCCGCAGGGAAGGAATGAGCAGTTCTTC.